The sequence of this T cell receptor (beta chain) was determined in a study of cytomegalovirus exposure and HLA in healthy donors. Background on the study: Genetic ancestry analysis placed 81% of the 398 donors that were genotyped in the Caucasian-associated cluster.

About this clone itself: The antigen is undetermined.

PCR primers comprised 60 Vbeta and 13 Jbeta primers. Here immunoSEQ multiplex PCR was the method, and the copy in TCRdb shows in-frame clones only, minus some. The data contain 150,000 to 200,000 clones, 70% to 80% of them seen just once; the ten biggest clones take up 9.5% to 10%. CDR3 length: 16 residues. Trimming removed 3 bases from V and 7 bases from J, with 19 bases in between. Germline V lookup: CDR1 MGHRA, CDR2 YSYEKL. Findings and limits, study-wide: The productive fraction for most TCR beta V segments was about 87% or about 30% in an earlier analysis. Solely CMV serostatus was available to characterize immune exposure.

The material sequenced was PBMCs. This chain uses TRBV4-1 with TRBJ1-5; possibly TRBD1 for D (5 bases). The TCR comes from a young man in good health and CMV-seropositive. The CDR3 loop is CASSQNRLGEVQPQHF. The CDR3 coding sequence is TGCGCCAGCAGCCAGAATAGACTGGGGGAGGTCCAGCCCCAGCATTTT.